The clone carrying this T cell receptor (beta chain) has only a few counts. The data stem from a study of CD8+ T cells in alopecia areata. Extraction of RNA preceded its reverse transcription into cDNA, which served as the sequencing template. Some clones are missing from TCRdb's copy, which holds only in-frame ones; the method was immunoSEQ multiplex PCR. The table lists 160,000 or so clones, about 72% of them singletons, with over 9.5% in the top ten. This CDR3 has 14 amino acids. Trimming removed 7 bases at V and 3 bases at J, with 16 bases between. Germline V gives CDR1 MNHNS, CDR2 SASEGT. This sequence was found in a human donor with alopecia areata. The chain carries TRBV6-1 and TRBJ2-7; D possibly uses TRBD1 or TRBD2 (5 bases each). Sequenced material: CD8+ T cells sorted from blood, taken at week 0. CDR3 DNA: TGTGCCAGCACGGTGGAGGCTACAGGCTACGAGCAGTACTTC. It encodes CASTVEATGYEQYF.